One sample yielded the 2 T cell receptor beta chains listed below, sequenced in a study of cytomegalovirus exposure and HLA in healthy donors. The PCR ran on 60 Vbeta and 13 Jbeta primers. Sequencing used immunoSEQ multiplex PCR; TCRdb keeps in-frame clones, though not all of them. Among 170,000 or so clones, about 80% were seen once, and the ten largest hold 1%. The specimen sequenced was PBMCs. These receptors all come from a woman aged 45-60 years in good health and CMV-seropositive.

This chain connects TRBV4-3 to TRBJ2-1; 9 bases line up with TRBD2. The CDR3 sequence is 18 residues long. Germline-derived CDR1 and CDR2 are LGHNA and YSLEER. Trimming took 4 bases from V and 0 from J; bases not matched to a gene: 10. CDR3 coding DNA: TGCGCCAGCAGCCGGGTTAGCGGGGGCCTAAGCTCCTACAATGAGCAGTTCTTC. Residues: CASSRVSGGLSSYNEQFF.

The chain combines TRBV9 with TRBJ2-7; D gene ambiguous. Germline V gives CDR1 SGDLS, CDR2 YYNGEE. This CDR3 has 14 amino acids. V lost 3 bases and J lost 5, with 15 bases in between. The CDR3 is CASSAQVGGNEQYF. In DNA form, the CDR3 reads TGTGCCAGCAGCGCCCAGGTGGGTGGTAACGAGCAGTACTTC.